The 3 T cell receptor beta chains below come from one sample, sequenced in a study of blood T cell repertoires in COVID-19. The repertoire was sequenced with immunoSEQ multiplex PCR; TCRdb's copy has only in-frame clones and lacks some. The table includes some 200,000 clones, 85% to 90% detected once. What was sequenced was peripheral blood. These TCRs come from a woman in her forties or fifties with acute or convalescent COVID-19.

The chain recombines TRBV2 with TRBJ1-2, with TRBD1 matching over 7 bases. Germline V gene lookup returns CDR1 SNHLY and CDR2 FYNNEI. J gave up 8 bases and V 2 bases, and 11 bases lay outside the gene matches. CDR3 size: 15 residues. This CDR3 reads CASSELRGQLGGYTF. CDR3 in DNA: TGTGCCAGCAGTGAATTAAGGGGGCAGTTGGGAGGCTACACCTTC.

V is TRBV7-7 and J is TRBJ2-4; 7 nucleotides agree with TRBD2. This CDR3 spans 16 amino acids. Trimming cost V 5 bases and J 0 bases; bases outside gene matches: 7. Germline loops: CDR1 SSHAT, CDR2 FNYEAQ (reference sequence). The CDR3 nucleotides read TGTGCCAGCAGCCCCTGTGGGGGGGTAGCCAAAAACATTCAGTACTTC. Residues: CASSPCGGVAKNIQYF.

This clone came up a few times. The genes are TRBV9 and TRBJ1-1; 9 bases line up with TRBD1. Trimming at V came to 3 bases and at J to 7 bases, leaving 4 bases not matched to a gene. Germline V lookup: CDR1 SGDLS, CDR2 YYNGEE. CDR3 length: 13 amino acids. The chain's CDR3 is CASSARTGVEAFF. The CDR3 region has the DNA TGTGCCAGCAGCGCCAGGACAGGGGTTGAAGCTTTCTTT.